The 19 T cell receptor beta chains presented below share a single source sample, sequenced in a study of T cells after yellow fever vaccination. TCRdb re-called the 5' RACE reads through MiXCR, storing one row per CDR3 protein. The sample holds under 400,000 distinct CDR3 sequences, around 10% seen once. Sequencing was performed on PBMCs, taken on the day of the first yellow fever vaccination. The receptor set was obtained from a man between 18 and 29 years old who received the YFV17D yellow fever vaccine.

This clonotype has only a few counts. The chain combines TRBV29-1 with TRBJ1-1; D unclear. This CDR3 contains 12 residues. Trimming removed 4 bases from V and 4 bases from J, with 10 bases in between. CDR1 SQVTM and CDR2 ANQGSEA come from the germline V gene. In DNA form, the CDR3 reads TGCAGCGTTGTGGGATGGGGCACTGAAGCTTTCTTT. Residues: CSVVGWGTEAFF.

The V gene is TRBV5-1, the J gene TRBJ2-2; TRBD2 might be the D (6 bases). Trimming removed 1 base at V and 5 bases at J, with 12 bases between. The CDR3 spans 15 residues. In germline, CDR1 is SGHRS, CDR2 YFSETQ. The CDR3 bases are TGCGCCAGCAGCTTGTCTTCGGGAGAGACCGGGGAGCTGTTTTTT. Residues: CASSLSSGETGELFF.

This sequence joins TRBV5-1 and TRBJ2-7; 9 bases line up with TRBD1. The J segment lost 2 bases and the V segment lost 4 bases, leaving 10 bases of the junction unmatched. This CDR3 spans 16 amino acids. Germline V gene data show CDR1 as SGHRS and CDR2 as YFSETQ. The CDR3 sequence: CASSPNSGTGTYEQYF. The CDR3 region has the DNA TGCGCCAGCAGCCCAAACTCCGGGACAGGGACCTACGAGCAGTACTTC.

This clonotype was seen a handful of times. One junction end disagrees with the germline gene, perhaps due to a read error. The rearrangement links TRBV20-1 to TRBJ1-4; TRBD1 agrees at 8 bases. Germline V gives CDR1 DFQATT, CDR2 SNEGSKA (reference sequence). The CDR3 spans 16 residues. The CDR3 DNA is TGCAGTGCTAGAGATCAATGGCAGGGGGCTAAGGAAAAACTGTTTTTT. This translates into CSARDQWQGAKEKLFF.

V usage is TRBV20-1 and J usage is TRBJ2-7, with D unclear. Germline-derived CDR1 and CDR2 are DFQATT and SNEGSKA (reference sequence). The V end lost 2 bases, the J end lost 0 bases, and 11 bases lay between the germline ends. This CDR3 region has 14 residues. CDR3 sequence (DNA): TGCAGTGCTAGACGGGCGACAAACTCCTACGAGCAGTACTTC. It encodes CSARRATNSYEQYF.

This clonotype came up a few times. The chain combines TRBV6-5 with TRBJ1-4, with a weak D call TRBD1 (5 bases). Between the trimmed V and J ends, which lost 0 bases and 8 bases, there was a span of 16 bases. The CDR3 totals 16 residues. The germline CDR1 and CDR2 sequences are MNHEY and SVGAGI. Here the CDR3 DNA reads TGTGCCAGCAGTTACTCGAGTAGGGGCGGTGAGGAAAAACTGTTTTTT. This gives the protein CASSYSSRGGEEKLFF.

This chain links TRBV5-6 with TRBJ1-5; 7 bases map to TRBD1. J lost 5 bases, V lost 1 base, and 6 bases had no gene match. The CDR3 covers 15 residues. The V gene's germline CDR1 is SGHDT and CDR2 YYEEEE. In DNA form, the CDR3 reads TGTGCCAGCAGCTTGTGGGACAGTTTGTATCAGCCCCAGCATTTT. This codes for CASSLWDSLYQPQHF.

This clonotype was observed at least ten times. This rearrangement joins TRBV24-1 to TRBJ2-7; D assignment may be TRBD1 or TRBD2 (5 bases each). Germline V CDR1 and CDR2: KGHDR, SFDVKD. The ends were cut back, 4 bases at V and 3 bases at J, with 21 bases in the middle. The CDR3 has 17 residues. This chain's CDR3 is CATSDLARDRIFYEQYV. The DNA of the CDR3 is TGTGCCACCAGTGACTTGGCCCGGGACCGAATTTTCTACGAGCAGTACGTC.

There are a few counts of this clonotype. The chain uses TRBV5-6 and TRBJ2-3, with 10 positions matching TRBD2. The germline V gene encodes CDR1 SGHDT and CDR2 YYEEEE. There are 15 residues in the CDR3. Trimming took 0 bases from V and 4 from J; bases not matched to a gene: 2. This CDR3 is CASSLERGGADTQYF. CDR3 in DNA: TGTGCCAGCAGCTTGGAGCGGGGGGGCGCAGATACGCAGTATTTT.

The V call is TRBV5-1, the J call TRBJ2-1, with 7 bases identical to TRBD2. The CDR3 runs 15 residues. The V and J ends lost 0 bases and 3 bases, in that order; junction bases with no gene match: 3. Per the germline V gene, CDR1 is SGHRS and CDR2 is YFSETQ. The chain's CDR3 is CASSLGGTNYNEQFF. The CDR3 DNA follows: TGCGCCAGCAGCTTGGGGGGGACTAACTACAATGAGCAGTTCTTC.

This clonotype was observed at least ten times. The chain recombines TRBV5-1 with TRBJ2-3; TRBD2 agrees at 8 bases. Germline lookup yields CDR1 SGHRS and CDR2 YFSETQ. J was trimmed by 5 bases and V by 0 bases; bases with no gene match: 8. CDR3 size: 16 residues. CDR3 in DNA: TGCGCCAGCAGCTTGGGGGTTAGCGGGGATGGAGATACGCAGTATTTT. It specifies CASSLGVSGDGDTQYF.

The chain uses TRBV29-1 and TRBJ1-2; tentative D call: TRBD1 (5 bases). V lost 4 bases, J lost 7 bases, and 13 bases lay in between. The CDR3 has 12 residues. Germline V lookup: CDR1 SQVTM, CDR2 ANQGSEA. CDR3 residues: CSVGEGLSGYTF. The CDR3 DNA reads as TGCAGCGTTGGGGAGGGGTTGAGTGGCTACACCTTC.

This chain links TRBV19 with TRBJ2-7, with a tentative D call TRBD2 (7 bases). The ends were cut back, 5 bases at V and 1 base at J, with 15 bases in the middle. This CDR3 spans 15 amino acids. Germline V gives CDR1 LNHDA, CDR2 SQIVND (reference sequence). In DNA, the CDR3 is TGTGCCAGTAGTGACGGGGGGCTAAGTTCCTACGAGCAGTACTTC. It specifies CASSDGGLSSYEQYF.

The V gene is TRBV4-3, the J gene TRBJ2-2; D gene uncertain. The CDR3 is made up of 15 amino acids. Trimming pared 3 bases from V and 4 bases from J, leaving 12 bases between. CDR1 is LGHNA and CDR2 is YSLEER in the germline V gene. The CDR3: CASSHLLGLTGELFF. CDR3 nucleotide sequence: TGCGCCAGCAGCCACCTCCTGGGCCTCACCGGGGAGCTGTTTTTT.

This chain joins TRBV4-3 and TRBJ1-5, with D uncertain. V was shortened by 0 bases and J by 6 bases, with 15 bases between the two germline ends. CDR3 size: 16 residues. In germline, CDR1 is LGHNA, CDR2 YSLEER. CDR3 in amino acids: CASSQDAGVGSQPQHF. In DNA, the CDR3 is TGCGCCAGCAGCCAAGATGCTGGGGTTGGGAGTCAGCCCCAGCATTTT.

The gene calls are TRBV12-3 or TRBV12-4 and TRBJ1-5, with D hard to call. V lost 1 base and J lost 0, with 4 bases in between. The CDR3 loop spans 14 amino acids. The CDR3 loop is CASSLGASNQPQHF. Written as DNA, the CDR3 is TGTGCCAGCAGTTTAGGAGCTAGCAATCAGCCCCAGCATTTT.

The CDR3, as DNA: TGTGCCAGCAGCTTAAAAGTAAGCTCCTACAATGAGCAGTTCTTC. Protein sequence: CASSLKVSSYNEQFF. This chain uses TRBV7-2 with TRBJ2-1; D is uncertain. This CDR3 is built from 15 residues. Germline V gene lookup returns CDR1 SGHTA and CDR2 FQGNSA. V lost 2 bases and J lost 0, with 8 bases in between.

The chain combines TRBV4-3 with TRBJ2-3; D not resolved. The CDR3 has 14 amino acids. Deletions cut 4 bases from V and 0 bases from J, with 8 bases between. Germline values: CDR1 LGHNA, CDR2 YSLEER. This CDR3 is CASSRSDSTDTQYF. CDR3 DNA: TGCGCCAGCAGCCGATCCGACAGCACAGATACGCAGTATTTT.

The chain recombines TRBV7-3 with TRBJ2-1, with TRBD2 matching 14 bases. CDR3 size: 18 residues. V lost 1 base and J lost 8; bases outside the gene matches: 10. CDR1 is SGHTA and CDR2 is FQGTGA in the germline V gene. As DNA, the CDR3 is TGTGCCAGCAGCTTAAGGGGACTAGCGGGGGCTGGTGGCGATGAGCAGTTCTTC. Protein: CASSLRGLAGAGGDEQFF.